Included here is one T cell receptor beta chain sequence, with context. This CDR3 is 15 amino acids long. Between the trimmed V and J ends, which lost 3 bases and 1 base, there was a span of 8 bases. Germline V lookup: CDR1 SGHRS, CDR2 YFSETQ. The PCR had 60 Vbeta and 13 Jbeta primers. Sequencing used immunoSEQ multiplex PCR; TCRdb keeps in-frame clones, though not all of them. The data contain more than 250,000 clones, roughly 89% of them singletons. This entry is derived from a study of cytomegalovirus exposure and HLA in healthy donors. The chain recombines TRBV5-1 with TRBJ2-6, with a possible D match to TRBD2 (6 bases). The origin of this receptor is a woman between 18 and 29 years old in good health and CMV-seronegative. Sequencing input: PBMCs. CDR3 amino acids: CASSSLASGANVLTF. The DNA of the CDR3 is TGCGCCAGCAGCTCACTAGCATCTGGGGCCAACGTCCTGACTTTC.